This TCR beta chain came from a study of blood T cell repertoires in COVID-19. The CDR3 length is 16 residues. Germline lookup yields CDR1 MDHEN and CDR2 SYDVKM. The V gene end was trimmed by 3 bases and the J gene end by 4 bases; junction bases not matched to a gene: 11. The data were produced by immunoSEQ multiplex PCR, yet TCRdb's version contains in-frame clones alone and is incomplete. This sample yields about 230,000 clones, of which roughly 90% are seen a single time; less than 3.5% belongs to the top ten. This chain links TRBV28 with TRBJ1-2, with 7 bases identical to TRBD1. The sequence came from a woman aged 60 to 75 with acute or convalescent COVID-19. Sequenced sample: peripheral blood. The CDR3 region is CASSFPDREAFYGYTF. For the CDR3, the DNA is TGTGCCAGCAGTTTCCCTGACAGGGAGGCCTTCTATGGCTACACCTTC.